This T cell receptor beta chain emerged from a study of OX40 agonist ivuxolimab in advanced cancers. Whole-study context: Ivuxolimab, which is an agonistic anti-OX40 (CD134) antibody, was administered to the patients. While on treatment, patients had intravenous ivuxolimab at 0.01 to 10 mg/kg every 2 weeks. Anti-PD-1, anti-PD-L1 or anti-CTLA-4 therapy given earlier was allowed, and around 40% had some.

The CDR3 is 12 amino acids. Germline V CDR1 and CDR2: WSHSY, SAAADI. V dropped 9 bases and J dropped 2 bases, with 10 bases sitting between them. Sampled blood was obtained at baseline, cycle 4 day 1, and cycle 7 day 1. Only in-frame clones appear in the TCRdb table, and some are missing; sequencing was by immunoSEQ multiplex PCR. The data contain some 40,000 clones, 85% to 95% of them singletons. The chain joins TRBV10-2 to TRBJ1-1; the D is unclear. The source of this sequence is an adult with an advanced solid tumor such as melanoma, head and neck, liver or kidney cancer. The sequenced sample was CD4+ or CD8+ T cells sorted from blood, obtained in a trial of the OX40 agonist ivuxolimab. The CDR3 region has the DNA TGCGCCAGTTGTCTACCAAACACTGAAGCTTTCTTT. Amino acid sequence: CASCLPNTEAFF.